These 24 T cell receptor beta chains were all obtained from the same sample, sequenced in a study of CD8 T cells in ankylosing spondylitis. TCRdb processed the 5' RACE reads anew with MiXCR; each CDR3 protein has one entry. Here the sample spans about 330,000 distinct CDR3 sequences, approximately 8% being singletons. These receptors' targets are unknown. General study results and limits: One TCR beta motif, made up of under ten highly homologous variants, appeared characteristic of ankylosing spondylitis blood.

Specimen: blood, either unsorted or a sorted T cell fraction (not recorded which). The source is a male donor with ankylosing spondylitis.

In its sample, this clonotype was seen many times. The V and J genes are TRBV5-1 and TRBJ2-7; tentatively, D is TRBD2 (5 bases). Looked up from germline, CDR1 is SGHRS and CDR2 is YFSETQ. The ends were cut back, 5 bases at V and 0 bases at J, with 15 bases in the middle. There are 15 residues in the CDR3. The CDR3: CASSWLGLISYEQYF. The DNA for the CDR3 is TGCGCCAGCAGTTGGCTTGGACTGATCTCCTACGAGCAGTACTTC.

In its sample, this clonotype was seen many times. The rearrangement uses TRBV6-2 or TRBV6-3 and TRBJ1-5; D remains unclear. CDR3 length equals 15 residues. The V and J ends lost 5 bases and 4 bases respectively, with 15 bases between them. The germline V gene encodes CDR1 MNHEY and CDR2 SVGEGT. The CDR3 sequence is CASSTNRINNQPQHF. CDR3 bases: TGTGCCAGCAGTACGAATAGGATAAATAATCAGCCCCAGCATTTT.

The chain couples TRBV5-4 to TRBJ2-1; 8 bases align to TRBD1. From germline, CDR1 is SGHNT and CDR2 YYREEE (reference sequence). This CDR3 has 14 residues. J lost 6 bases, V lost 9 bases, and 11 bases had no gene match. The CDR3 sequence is CAIGSGQGSNEQFF. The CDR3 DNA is TGTGCCATCGGCTCTGGACAGGGTAGCAATGAGCAGTTCTTC.

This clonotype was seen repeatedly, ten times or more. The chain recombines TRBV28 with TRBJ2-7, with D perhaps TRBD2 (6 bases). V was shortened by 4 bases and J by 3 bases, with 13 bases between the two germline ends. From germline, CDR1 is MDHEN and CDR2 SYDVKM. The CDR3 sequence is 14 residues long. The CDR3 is CASSSRRGRYEQYF. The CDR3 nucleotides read TGTGCCAGCAGTTCGCGGCGGGGTCGCTACGAGCAGTACTTC. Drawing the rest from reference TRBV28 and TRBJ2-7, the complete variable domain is DVKVTQSSRYLVKRTGEKVFLECVQDMDHENMFWYRQDPGLGLRLIYFSYDVKMKEKGDIPEGYSVSREKKERFSLILESASTNQTSMYLCASSSRRGRYEQYFGPGTRLTVT.

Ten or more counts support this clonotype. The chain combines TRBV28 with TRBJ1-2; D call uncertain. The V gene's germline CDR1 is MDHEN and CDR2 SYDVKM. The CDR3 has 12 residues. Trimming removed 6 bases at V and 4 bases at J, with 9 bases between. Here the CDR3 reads CASSLDTYGYTF. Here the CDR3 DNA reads TGTGCCAGCAGCCTCGACACCTATGGCTACACCTTC.

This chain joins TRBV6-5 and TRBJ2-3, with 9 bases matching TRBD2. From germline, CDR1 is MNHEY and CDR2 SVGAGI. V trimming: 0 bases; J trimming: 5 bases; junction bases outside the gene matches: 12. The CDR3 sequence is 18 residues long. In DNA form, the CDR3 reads TGTGCCAGCAGTTACTCGACAGTCGCGGGAGGGGATGGAGATACGCAGTATTTT. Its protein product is CASSYSTVAGGDGDTQYF.

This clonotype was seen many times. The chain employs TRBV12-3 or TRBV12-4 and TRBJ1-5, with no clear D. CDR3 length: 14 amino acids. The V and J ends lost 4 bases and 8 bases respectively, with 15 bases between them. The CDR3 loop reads CASSSARRYEPQHF. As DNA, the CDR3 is TGTGCCAGCAGTTCTGCGAGGAGATATGAGCCCCAGCATTTT.

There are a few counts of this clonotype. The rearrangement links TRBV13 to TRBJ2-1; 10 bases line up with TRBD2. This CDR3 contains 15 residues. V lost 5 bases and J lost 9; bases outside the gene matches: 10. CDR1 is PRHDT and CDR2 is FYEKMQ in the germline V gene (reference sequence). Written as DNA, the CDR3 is TGTGCCAGCAGCCAAGGGGCTAGCGGGAGTCGTGAGCAGTTCTTC. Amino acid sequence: CASSQGASGSREQFF. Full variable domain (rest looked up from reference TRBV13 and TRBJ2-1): AAGVIQSPRHLIKEKRETATLKCYPIPRHDTVYWYQQGPGQDPQFLISFYEKMQSDKGSIPDRFSAQQFSDYHSELNMSSLELGDSALYFCASSQGASGSREQFFGPGTRLTVL.

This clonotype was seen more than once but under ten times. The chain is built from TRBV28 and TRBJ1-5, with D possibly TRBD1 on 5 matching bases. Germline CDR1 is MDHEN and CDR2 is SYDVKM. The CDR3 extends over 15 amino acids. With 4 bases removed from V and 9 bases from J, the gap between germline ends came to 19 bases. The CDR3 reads CASSSGMSTPVPQHF. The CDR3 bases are TGTGCCAGCAGTTCAGGGATGTCGACTCCGGTGCCCCAGCATTTT.

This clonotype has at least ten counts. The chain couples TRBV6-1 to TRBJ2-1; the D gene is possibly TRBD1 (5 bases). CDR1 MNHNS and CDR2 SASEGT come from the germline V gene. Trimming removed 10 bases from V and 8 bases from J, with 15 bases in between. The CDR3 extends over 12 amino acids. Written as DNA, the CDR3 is TGTGCCACCTCCCGGACAATCGATGAGCAGTTCTTC. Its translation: CATSRTIDEQFF.

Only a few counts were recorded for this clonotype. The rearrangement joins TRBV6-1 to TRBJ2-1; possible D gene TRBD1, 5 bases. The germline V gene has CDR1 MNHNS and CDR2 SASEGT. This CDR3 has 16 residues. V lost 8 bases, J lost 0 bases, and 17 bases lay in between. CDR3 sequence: CASFKGRMSSYNEQFF. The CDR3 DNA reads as TGTGCCAGCTTTAAGGGGCGTATGAGCTCCTACAATGAGCAGTTCTTC.

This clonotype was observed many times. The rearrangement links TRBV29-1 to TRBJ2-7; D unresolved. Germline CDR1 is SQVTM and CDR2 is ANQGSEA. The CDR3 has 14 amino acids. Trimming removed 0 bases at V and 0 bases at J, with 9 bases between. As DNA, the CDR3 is TGCAGCGTTGAAGATCGGCGGAACTCCTACGAGCAGTACTTC. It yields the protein CSVEDRRNSYEQYF.

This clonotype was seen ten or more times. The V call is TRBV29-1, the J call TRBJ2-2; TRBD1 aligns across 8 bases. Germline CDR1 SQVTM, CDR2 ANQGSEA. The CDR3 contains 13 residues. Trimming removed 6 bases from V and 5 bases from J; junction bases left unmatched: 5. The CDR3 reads CSVNRQGTGELFF. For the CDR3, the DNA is TGCAGCGTCAATCGACAGGGGACCGGGGAGCTGTTTTTT.

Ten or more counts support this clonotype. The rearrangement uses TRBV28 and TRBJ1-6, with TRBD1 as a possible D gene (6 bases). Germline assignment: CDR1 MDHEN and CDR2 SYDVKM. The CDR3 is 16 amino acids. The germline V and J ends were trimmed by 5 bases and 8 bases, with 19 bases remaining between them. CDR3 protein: CASSLLGQRTYSPLHF. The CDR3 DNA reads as TGTGCCAGCAGTCTCCTAGGACAGAGGACATATTCACCCCTCCACTTT.

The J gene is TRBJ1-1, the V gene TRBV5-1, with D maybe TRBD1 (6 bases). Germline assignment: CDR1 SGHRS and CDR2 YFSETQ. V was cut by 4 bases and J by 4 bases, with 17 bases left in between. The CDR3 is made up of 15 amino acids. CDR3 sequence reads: CASSEGGGPGTEAFF. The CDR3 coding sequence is TGCGCCAGCAGCGAGGGCGGGGGGCCCGGCACTGAAGCTTTCTTT.

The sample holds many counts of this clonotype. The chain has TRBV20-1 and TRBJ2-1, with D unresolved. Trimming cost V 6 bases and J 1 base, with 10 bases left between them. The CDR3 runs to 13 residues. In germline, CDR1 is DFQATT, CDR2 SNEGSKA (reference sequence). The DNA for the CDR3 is TGCAGTGCCCCGCGGATTTCCTACAATGAGCAGTTCTTC. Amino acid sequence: CSAPRISYNEQFF.

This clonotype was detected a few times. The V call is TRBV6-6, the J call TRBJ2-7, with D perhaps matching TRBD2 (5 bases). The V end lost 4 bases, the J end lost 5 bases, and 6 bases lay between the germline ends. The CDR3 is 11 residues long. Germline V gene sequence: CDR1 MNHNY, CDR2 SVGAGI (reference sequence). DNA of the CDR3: TGTGCCAGCAGTTCGAGGGACGAGCAGTACTTC. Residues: CASSSRDEQYF.

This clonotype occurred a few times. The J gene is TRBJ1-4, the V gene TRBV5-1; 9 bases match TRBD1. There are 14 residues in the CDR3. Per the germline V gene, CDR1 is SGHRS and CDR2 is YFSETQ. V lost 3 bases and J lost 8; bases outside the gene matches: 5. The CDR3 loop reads CASSWGQGWEKLFF. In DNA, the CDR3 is TGCGCCAGCAGCTGGGGACAGGGTTGGGAAAAACTGTTTTTT.

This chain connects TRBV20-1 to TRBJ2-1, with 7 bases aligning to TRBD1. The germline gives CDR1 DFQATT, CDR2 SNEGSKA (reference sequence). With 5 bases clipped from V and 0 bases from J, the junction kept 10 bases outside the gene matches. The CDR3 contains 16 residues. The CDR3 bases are TGCAGTGCTCACGACAGGGTGTCAAACTCCTACAATGAGCAGTTCTTC. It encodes CSAHDRVSNSYNEQFF.

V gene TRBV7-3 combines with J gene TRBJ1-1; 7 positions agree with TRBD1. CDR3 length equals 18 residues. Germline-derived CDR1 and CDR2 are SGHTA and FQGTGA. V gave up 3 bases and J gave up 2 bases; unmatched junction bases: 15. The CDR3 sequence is CASSFHTQGRASNTEAFF. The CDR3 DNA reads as TGTGCCAGCAGCTTCCATACACAGGGGAGGGCTAGCAACACTGAAGCTTTCTTT.

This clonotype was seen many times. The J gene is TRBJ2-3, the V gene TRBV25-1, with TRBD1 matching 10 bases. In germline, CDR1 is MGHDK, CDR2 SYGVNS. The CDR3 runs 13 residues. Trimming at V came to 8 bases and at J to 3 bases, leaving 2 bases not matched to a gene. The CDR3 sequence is CASGGQGTDTQYF. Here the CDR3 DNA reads TGTGCCAGCGGGGGACAGGGGACAGATACGCAGTATTTT.

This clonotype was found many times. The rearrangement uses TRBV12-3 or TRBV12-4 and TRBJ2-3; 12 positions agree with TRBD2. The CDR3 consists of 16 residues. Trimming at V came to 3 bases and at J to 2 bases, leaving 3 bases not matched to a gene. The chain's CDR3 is CASSLGLAGYTDTQYF. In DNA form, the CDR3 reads TGTGCCAGCAGTTTGGGACTAGCGGGCTACACAGATACGCAGTATTTT.

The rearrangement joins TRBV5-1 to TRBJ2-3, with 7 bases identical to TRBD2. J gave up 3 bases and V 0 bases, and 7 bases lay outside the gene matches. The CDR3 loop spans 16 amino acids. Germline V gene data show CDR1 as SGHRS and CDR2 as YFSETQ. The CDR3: CASSLGLAERTDTQYF. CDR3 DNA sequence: TGCGCCAGCAGCTTGGGACTAGCAGAACGGACAGATACGCAGTATTTT.

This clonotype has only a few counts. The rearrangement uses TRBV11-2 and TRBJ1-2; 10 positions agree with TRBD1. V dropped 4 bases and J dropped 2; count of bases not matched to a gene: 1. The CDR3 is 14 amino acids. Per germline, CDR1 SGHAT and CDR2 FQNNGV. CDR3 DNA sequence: TGTGCCAGCAGCTGGGACAGGGGAAACTATGGCTACACCTTC. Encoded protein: CASSWDRGNYGYTF.